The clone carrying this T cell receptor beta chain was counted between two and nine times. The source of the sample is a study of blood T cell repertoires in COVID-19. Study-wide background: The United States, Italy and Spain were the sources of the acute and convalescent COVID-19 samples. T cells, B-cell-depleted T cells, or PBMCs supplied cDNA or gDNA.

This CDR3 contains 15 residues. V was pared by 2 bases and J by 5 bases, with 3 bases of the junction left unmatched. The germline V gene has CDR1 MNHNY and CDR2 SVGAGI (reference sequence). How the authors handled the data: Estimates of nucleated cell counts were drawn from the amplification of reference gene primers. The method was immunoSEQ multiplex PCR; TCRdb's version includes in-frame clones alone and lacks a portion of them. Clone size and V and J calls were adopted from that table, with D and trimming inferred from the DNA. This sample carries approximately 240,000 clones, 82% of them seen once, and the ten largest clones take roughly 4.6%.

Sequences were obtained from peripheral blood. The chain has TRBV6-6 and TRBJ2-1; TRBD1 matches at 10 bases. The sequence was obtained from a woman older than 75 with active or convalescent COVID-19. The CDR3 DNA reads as TGTGCCAGCAGTTACCATGGACAGGGGGACAATGAGCAGTTCTTC. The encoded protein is CASSYHGQGDNEQFF.